This T cell receptor (beta chain) appears in the sequencing data of a study of T cell repertoires in aging, cancer and after chemotherapy. Study-level background: Healthy donor repertoires were recorded over several months to years and showed clear clonal overlap.

Concerning this clonotype: What it recognizes is unknown.

This CDR3 has 15 amino acids. The germline V gene has CDR1 SGHKS and CDR2 YYEKEE (reference sequence). Amplification of TCR beta used genomic DNA extracted from peripheral blood. Study-level findings and limits: Median generation probability rose over the chemotherapy interval in each cancer cohort, suggesting rebound thymic output. In cancer patients, declining TCR diversity with age involved lost richness and lost evenness.

TRB rearrangements spanning V, D and J were amplified using mixed TRB-A/B primers. TCRdb redid the calling of the multiplex PCR reads with MiXCR, one entry per CDR3 protein. The table lists about 5,100 distinct CDR3 sequences, 25% to 30% of them singletons, with around 7% in the top ten. This chain connects TRBV5-5 to TRBJ2-7, with 12 bases matching TRBD1. The closer fit of TRBJ2-5 to the DNA end suggests the J call may be wrong. This receptor was obtained from a human donor in good health. The sample comprised blood. CDR3 in amino acids: CASSWGDRGRETQYF. As DNA, the CDR3 is TGTGCCAGCAGCTGGGGGGACAGGGGGCGGGAGACCCAGTACTTC.